Listed below are T cell receptor beta chains from one sample, sequenced in a study of T cell responses to AZD1222 COVID-19 vaccine. Data came from immunoSEQ multiplex PCR; TCRdb stores just in-frame clones and leaves some out. This sample yields 120,000 or so clones, of which approximately 82% are seen a single time; roughly a quarter belongs to the top ten. Sample: peripheral blood, taken 28 days after the second AZD1222 dose. Source of these receptors: an adult who received the AZD1222 COVID-19 vaccine. Each CDR3 is given with its conserved first and last residue. A D gene is named only where the DNA matches it firmly. Clone size is shown for a subset of rows, as once, few, many or a class of expanded clone.

TGTGCCAGCAGCCCGGACCCTTCCAACTATGGCTACACCTTC,CASSPDPSNYGYTF,TRBJ1-2,.,.,TRBV7-2
TGTGCCAGCAGCCGGACAGCCCTCACAGATACGCAGTATTTT,CASSRTALTDTQYF,TRBJ2-3,.,.,TRBV14
TGTGCCAGCAGCTGGCGGATCCGGGACAGGGTTAACTATGGCTACACCTTC,CASSWRIRDRVNYGYTF,TRBJ1-2,few,TRBD1,TRBV6-2/TRBV6-3
TGTGCCAGCAGCTTAGCTTCCGGGGCCGAACTCTATGGCTACACCTTC,CASSLASGAELYGYTF,TRBJ1-2,.,.,TRBV11-2
TGTGCCAGCTCACCAGGGTCAGGCTTCGGGGAGCTGTTTTTT,CASSPGSGFGELFF,TRBJ2-2,.,.,TRBV18
TGTGCCAGTAGTTCCCGGTGGGACACCATATATTTT,CASSSRWDTIYF,TRBJ1-3,.,.,TRBV19
TGTGCCAGCAGTTTACGGCAGTTTACTGAAGCTTTCTTT,CASSLRQFTEAFF,TRBJ1-1,.,.,TRBV12-3/TRBV12-4
TGTGCCAGCAGCCCAGGGACTCGAAAAGATACGCAGTATTTT,CASSPGTRKDTQYF,TRBJ2-3,.,.,TRBV7-3
TGTGCCAGCAACGAACAGGGAACCGCTAACTATGGCTACACCTTC,CASNEQGTANYGYTF,TRBJ1-2,.,.,TRBV28
TGTGCCAGCAGCGCCTCGGATTCCTATAATTCACCCCTCCACTTT,CASSASDSYNSPLHF,TRBJ1-6,.,.,TRBV9
TGTGCCAGCAGCCCCATAGGAGGCACTAATGAAAAACTGTTTTTT,CASSPIGGTNEKLFF,TRBJ1-4,.,.,TRBV7-2
TGTGCCAGCAGCTTAGATTTGGACAGCCCCTATGGCTACACCTTC,CASSLDLDSPYGYTF,TRBJ1-2,.,.,TRBV7-9
TGTGCCAGCAGCTTCCCGACGGAACGCTATGGCTACACCTTC,CASSFPTERYGYTF,TRBJ1-2,.,.,TRBV7-2
TGTGCCAGCAGCTTAGGACAGGTCTACGAGCAGTACTTC,CASSLGQVYEQYF,TRBJ2-7,.,TRBD1,TRBV7-3
TGCAGTGCTTCGGACGATCAGCCCCAGCATTTT,CSASDDQPQHF,TRBJ1-5,.,.,TRBV20-1
TGTGCCAGCAGCCTCGGGGGGGGCGGATCAAACACTGAAGCTTTCTTT,CASSLGGGGSNTEAFF,TRBJ1-1,.,.,TRBV7-8
TGTGCCAGCAGCTTATCCGAACTCAGAAACAGGGGGTGGACCTACGAGCAGTACTTC,CASSLSELRNRGWTYEQYF,TRBJ2-7,.,TRBD1,TRBV5-6
TGTGCCAGCAGTCACCCCAGGGGGAGATCTGAAGCTTTCTTT,CASSHPRGRSEAFF,TRBJ1-1,.,TRBD1,TRBV6-2/TRBV6-3
TGCAGCACCCTCGGGGGACAGGGAGCCAAAAACATTCAGTACTTC,CSTLGGQGAKNIQYF,TRBJ2-4,.,TRBD1,TRBV29-1
TGCGCCAGCAGCCCCGGCCTCTTGAGCTCCTACAATGAGCAGTTCTTC,CASSPGLLSSYNEQFF,TRBJ2-1,.,.,TRBV5-1
TGTGCCAGCAGCTCGGACAGTTACGAGCAGTACTTC,CASSSDSYEQYF,TRBJ2-7,.,.,TRBV5-4
TGCGCCAGCAGCTTGACAGGGGATATGAACACTGAAGCTTTCTTT,CASSLTGDMNTEAFF,TRBJ1-1,.,TRBD1,TRBV5-1
TGCGCCAGCAGTGAGGGGGAGACAGGGGGAGTCTATGGCTACACCTTC,CASSEGETGGVYGYTF,TRBJ1-2,once,TRBD1,TRBV10-2
TGTGCCAGCAGTTACGATGGGGGTTATGGCTACACCTTC,CASSYDGGYGYTF,TRBJ1-2,.,.,TRBV6-5
TGTGCCAGCAGTACGCCGGGGGCTTCAAGGGGTGAGCAGTTCTTC,CASSTPGASRGEQFF,TRBJ2-1,.,.,TRBV28
TGTGCCAGCAGTGAAAGTGTGGGGTTGGGGACTGAAGCTTTCTTT,CASSESVGLGTEAFF,TRBJ1-1,once,.,TRBV25-1
TGTGCCAGCAGTTCCTTAATGGGGCTGGGCACTGAAGCTTTCTTT,CASSSLMGLGTEAFF,TRBJ1-1,.,.,TRBV28
TGTGCCAGCAGAACTAACCCGGGCCCAGGGGGCTATGGCTACACCTTC,CASRTNPGPGGYGYTF,TRBJ1-2,.,TRBD1,TRBV5-6
TGTGCCAGCAGCCAAGATCCAGGGACGAACACTGAAGCTTTCTTT,CASSQDPGTNTEAFF,TRBJ1-1,.,.,TRBV3-1/TRBV3-2
TGTGCCAGCAGTCCTACAGACTTTTATGGCTACACCTTC,CASSPTDFYGYTF,TRBJ1-2,once,.,TRBV12-3/TRBV12-4
TGTGCCAGTAGTCACTACAGGGAGCAAGAGACCCAGTACTTC,CASSHYREQETQYF,TRBJ2-5,.,.,TRBV19
TGTGCCAGTAGTCAGGCGGACAGGGCCAATCAGCCCCAGCATTTT,CASSQADRANQPQHF,TRBJ1-5,.,TRBD1,TRBV19
TGTGCCAGCAGCGTAGAGGGGGCAGAGGGAGACACTGAAGCTTTCTTT,CASSVEGAEGDTEAFF,TRBJ1-1,.,TRBD1,TRBV9
TGTGCCAGCTCACCACAGCCTCTAGCGGGGGGGCTGAATACGCAGTATTTT,CASSPQPLAGGLNTQYF,TRBJ2-3,.,TRBD2,TRBV18
TGTGCCAGCAGCCCTAGACTAGCGGGGCGTTGGACCCAGTACTTC,CASSPRLAGRWTQYF,TRBJ2-5,few,TRBD2,TRBV28
TGTGCCAGCAGCTCCTACTCCGTAAGCTACGAGCAGTACTTC,CASSSYSVSYEQYF,TRBJ2-7,.,.,TRBV7-2
TGTGCCAGCAGTTACTCAGTTCACGTCAACTCCTACGAGCAGTACTTC,CASSYSVHVNSYEQYF,TRBJ2-7,few,.,TRBV6-2/TRBV6-3
TGTGCCAGTGGCCCCTTGGGGACAGGGGGCCGGGAGCAGTTCTTC,CASGPLGTGGREQFF,TRBJ2-1,.,TRBD1,TRBV19
TGTGCCAGCAGCCCCGGCCTCCTCTACGAGCAGTACTTC,CASSPGLLYEQYF,TRBJ2-7,.,.,TRBV14
TGTGCCAGCAGTGTGGACACTCAAGAGACCCAGTACTTC,CASSVDTQETQYF,TRBJ2-5,.,.,TRBV2
TGCAGTGCTAGTTCGGGCGGTGGCAACTATGGCTACACCTTC,CSASSGGGNYGYTF,TRBJ1-2,.,.,TRBV20-1
TGCGCCAGCAGCTTGTCTGTTGTGAGGGAGGAGCAGTTCTTC,CASSLSVVREEQFF,TRBJ2-1,.,.,TRBV5-1
TGTGCCTGGAGTTTTACAGGGGGCACTGAAGCTTTCTTT,CAWSFTGGTEAFF,TRBJ1-1,.,TRBD1,TRBV30
TGTGCCAGCAGTTTGGGGGGATTCCCCTATGGCTACACCTTC,CASSLGGFPYGYTF,TRBJ1-2,.,.,TRBV27
TGCGCCAGCAGTAGACTCGGCAATCAGCCCCAGCATTTT,CASSRLGNQPQHF,TRBJ1-5,.,.,TRBV10-2
TGTGCCAGTAGTAAAGCAGGGGGATCAACTAATGAAAAACTGTTTTTT,CASSKAGGSTNEKLFF,TRBJ1-4,.,TRBD1,TRBV19
TGTGCCAGCAGCCCCCTCGGCGCCTCTGGAAACACCATATATTTT,CASSPLGASGNTIYF,TRBJ1-3,.,.,TRBV11-2
TGTGCCAGCAGCCCTCGCGCTAGCCCCGAGCAGTACTTC,CASSPRASPEQYF,TRBJ2-7,.,.,TRBV11-2
TGTGCCAGCAGTGAAGCGATGAGCTATGGCTACACCTTC,CASSEAMSYGYTF,TRBJ1-2,.,.,TRBV2
TGTGCCAGCAGTCGAGGACAGCCCAATCAGCCCCAGCATTTT,CASSRGQPNQPQHF,TRBJ1-5,.,.,TRBV6-2/TRBV6-3
TGTGCCAGCAGTGTGGGAATGACAGCGACACAGGAGACCCAGTACTTC,CASSVGMTATQETQYF,TRBJ2-5,.,.,TRBV6-6
TGTGCCAGCAGCCCGGTACGGGGCCTCCAGGCCGGGGAGCTGTTTTTT,CASSPVRGLQAGELFF,TRBJ2-2,few,.,TRBV11-3
TGTGCCAGCAGTTCACAGGGGCGCAATCAGCCCCAGCATTTT,CASSSQGRNQPQHF,TRBJ1-5,.,TRBD1,TRBV27